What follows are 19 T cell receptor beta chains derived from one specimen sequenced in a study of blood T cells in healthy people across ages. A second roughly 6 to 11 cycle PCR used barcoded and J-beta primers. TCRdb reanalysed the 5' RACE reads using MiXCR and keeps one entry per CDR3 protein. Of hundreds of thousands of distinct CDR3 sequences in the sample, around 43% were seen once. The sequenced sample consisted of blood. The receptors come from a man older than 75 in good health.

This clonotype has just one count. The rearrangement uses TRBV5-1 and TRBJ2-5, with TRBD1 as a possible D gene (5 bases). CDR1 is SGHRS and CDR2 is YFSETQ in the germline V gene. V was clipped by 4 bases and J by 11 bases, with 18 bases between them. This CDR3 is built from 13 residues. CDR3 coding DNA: TGCGCCAGCAGCCCCGACAGCCTCTCTTGGCAGTACTTC. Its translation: CASSPDSLSWQYF.

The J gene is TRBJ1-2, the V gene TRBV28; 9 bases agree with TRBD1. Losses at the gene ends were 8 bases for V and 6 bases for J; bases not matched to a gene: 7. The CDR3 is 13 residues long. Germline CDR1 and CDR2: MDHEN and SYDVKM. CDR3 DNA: TGTGCCAGCCGGACAGGGGTAAACGATGGCTACACCTTC. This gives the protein CASRTGVNDGYTF.

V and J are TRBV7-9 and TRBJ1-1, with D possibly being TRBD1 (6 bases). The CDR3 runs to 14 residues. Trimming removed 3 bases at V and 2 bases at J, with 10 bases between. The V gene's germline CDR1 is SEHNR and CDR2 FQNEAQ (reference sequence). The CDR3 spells CASSFRGSNTEAFF. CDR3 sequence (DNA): TGTGCCAGCAGCTTTAGGGGGAGCAACACTGAAGCTTTCTTT.

In DNA, the CDR3 is TGCAGTGCTAGAGGACAGGGGGAGACAACTCTAGCCAAAAACATTCAGTACTTC. Amino acid sequence: CSARGQGETTLAKNIQYF. The genes are TRBV20-1 and TRBJ2-4, with 9 bases identical to TRBD1. Trimming cost V 1 base and J 0 bases; bases outside gene matches: 10. The V gene's germline CDR1 is DFQATT and CDR2 SNEGSKA (reference sequence). This CDR3 region has 18 residues.

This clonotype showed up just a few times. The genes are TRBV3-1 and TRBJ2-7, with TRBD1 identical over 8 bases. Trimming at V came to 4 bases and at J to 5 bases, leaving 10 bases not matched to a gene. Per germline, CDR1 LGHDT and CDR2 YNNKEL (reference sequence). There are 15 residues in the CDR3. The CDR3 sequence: CASSRLDRERNEQYF. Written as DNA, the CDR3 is TGTGCCAGCAGCCGTCTGGACAGGGAAAGGAACGAGCAGTACTTC.

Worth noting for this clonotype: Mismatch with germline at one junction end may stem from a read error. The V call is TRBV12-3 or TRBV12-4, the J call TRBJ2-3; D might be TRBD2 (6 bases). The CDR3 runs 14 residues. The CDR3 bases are TGTGCCAGCAGTTTCGGAGGGGCCGGAGATACGGAGTATTTT. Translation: CASSFGGAGDTEYF.

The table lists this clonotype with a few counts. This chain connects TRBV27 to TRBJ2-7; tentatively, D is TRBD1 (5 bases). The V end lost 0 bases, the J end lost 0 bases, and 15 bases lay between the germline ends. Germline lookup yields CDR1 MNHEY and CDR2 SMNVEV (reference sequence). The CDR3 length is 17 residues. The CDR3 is CASSLSGEAAFSYEQYF. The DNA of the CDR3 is TGTGCCAGCAGTTTATCAGGGGAAGCCGCTTTCTCCTACGAGCAGTACTTC.

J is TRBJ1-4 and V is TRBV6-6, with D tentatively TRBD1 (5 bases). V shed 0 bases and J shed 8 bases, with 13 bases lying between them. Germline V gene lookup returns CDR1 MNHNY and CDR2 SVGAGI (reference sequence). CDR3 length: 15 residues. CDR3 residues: CASSYSTVQPEKLFF. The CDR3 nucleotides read TGTGCCAGCAGTTACTCGACAGTCCAGCCCGAAAAACTGTTTTTT.

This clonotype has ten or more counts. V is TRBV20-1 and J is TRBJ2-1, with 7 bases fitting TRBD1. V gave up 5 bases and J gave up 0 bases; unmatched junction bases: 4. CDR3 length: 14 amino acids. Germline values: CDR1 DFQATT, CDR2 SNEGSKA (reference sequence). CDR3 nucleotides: TGCAGTGCTCTTCGACAGGGCTCCTACAATGAGCAGTTCTTC. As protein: CSALRQGSYNEQFF.

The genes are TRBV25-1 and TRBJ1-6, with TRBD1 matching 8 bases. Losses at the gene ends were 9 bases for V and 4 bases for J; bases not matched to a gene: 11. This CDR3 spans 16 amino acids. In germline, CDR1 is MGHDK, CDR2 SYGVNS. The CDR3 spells CASSPGQAKYNSPLHF. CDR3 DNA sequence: TGTGCCAGTTCTCCGGGACAGGCCAAATATAATTCACCCCTCCACTTT.

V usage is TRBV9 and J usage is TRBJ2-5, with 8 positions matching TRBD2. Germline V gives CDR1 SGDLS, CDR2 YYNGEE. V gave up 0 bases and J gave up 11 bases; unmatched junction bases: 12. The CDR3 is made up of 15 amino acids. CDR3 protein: CASSVVSGTHNEQYF. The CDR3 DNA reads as TGTGCCAGCAGCGTAGTTAGCGGGACCCACAATGAGCAGTACTTC.

CDR3 nucleotide sequence: TGTGCCAGCAGCCTGGGACGGGAAGCTTTCTTT. Translated: CASSLGREAFF. The gene calls are TRBV7-9 and TRBJ1-1, with D possibly matching TRBD1 (5 bases). Germline V gene sequence: CDR1 SEHNR, CDR2 FQNEAQ (reference sequence). Deletions cut 5 bases from V and 8 bases from J, with 9 bases between. This CDR3 contains 11 residues.

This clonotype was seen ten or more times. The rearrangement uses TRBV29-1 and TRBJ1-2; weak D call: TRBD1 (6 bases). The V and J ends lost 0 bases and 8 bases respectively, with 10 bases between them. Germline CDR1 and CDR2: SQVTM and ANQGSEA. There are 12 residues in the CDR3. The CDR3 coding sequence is TGCAGCGTTGAAGACAGGGGCGGAGGCTACACCTTC. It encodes CSVEDRGGGYTF.

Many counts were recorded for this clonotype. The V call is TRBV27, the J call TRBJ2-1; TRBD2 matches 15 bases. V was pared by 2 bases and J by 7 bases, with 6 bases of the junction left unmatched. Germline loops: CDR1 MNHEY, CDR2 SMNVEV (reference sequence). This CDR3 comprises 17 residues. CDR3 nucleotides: TGTGCCAGCAGTTTAGGGACTAGCGGGGGGTCGGTGAATGAGCAGTTCTTC. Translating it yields CASSLGTSGGSVNEQFF.

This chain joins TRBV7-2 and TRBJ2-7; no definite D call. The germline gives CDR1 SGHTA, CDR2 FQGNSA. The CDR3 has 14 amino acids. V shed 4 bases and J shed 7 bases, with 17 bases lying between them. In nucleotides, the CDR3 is TGTGCCAGCAGCTCCCTGAGTAGGTACAATGAGCAGTACTTC. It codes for CASSSLSRYNEQYF.

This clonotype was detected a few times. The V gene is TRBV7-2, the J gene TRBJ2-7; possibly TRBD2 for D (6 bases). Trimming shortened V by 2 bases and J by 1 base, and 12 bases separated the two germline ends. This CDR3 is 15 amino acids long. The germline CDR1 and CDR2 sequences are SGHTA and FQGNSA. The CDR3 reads CASSLKCGESYEQYF. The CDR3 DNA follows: TGTGCCAGCAGCTTAAAATGCGGGGAGTCCTACGAGCAGTACTTC.

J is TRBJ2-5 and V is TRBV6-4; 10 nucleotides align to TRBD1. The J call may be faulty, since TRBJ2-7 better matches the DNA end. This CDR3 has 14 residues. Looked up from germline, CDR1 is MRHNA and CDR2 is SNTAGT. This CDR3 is CASSDGTGVYEQYF. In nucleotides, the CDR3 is TGTGCCAGCAGTGACGGGACAGGGGTCTACGAGCAGTACTTC.

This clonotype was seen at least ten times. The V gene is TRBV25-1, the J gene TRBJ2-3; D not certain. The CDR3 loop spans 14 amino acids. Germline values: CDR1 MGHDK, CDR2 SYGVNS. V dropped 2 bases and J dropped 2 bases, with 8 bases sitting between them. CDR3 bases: TGTGCCAGCAGTGAAGACCTGCACACAGATACGCAGTATTTT. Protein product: CASSEDLHTDTQYF.

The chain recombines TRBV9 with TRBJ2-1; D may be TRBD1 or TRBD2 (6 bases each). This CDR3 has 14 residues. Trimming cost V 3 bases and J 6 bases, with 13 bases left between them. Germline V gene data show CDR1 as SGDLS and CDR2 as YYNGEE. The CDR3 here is CASSAEGGSNEQFF. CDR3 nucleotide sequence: TGTGCCAGCAGCGCCGAGGGGGGTTCCAATGAGCAGTTCTTC. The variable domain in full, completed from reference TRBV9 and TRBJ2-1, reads DSGVTQTPKHLITATGQRVTLRCSPRSGDLSVYWYQQSLDQGLQFLIQYYNGEERAKGNILERFSAQQFPDLHSELNLSSLELGDSALYFCASSAEGGSNEQFFGPGTRLTVL.